This TCR beta chain was identified during a study of control samples from healthy donors and cancer patients. CDR1 and CDR2 (germline): LNHDA, SQIVND (reference sequence). This CDR3 spans 16 amino acids. V lost 5 bases to trimming and J lost 7 bases, with 23 bases between them. Some clones are missing from TCRdb's copy, which holds only in-frame ones; the method was immunoSEQ multiplex PCR. The sample carries some 120,000 clones, 85% to 95% recorded once. This TCR was sampled from a man aged 45 to 65 with head and neck cancer. The chain links TRBV19 to TRBJ1-1, with a weak D call TRBD1 (6 bases). Sequencing was performed on PBMCs. DNA of the CDR3: TGTGCCAGTAGTCTCGGGACACGCTATGGGAGGATTGAAGCTTTCTTT. Translation gives CASSLGTRYGRIEAFF. Variable domain in full (rest from reference TRBV19 and TRBJ1-1): DGGITQSPKYLFRKEGQNVTLSCEQNLNHDAMYWYRQDPGQGLRLIYYSQIVNDFQKGDIAEGYSVSREKKESFPLTVTSAQKNPTAFYLCASSLGTRYGRIEAFFGQGTRLTVV.